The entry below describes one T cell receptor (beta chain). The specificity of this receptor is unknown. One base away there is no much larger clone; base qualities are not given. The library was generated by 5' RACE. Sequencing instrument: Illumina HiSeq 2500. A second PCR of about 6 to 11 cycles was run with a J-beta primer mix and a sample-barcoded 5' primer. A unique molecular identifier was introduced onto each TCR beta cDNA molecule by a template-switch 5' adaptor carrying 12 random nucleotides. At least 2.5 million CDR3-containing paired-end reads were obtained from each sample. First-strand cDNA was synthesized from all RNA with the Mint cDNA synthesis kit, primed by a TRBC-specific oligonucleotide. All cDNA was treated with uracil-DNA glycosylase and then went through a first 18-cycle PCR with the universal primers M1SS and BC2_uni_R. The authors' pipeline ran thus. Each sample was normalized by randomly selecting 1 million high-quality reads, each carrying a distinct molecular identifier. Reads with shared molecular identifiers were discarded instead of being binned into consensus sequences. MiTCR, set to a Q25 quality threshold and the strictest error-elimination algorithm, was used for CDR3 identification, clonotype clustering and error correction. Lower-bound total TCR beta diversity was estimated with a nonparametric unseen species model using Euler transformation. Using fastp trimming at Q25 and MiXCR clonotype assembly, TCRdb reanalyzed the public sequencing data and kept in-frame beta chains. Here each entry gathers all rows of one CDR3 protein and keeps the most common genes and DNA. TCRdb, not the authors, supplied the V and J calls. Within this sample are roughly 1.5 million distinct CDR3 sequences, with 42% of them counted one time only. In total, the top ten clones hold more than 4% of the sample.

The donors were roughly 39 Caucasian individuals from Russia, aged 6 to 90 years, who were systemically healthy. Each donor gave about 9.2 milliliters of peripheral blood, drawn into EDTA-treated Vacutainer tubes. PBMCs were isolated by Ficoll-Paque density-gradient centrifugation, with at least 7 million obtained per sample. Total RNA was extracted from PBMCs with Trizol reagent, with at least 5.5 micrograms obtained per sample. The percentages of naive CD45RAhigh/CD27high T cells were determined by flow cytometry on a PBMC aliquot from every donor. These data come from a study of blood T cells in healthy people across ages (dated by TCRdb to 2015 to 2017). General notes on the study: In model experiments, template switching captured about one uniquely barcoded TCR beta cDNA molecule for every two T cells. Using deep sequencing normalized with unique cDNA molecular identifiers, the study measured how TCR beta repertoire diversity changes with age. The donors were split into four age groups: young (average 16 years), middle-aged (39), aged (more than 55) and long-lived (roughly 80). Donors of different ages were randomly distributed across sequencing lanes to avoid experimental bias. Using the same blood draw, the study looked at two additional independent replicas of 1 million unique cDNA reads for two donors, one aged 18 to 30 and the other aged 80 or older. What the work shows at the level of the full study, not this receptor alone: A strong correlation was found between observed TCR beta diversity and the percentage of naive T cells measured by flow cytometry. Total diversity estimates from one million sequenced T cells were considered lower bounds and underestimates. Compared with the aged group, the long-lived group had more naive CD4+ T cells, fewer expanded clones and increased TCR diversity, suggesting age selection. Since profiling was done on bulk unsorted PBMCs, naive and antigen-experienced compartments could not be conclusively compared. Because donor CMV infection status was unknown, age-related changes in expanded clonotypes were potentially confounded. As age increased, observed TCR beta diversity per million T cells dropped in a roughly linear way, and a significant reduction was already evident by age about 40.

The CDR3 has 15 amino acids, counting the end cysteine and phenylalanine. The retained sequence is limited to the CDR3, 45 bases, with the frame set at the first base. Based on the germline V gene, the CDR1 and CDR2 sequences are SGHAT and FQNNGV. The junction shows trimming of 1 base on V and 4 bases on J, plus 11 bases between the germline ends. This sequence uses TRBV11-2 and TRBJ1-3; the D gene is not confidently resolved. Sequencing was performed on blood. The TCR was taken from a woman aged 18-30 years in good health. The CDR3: CASSLGRAAGNTIYF. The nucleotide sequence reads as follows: TGTGCCAGCAGCTTAGGACGGGCGGCGGGAAACACCATATATTTT.